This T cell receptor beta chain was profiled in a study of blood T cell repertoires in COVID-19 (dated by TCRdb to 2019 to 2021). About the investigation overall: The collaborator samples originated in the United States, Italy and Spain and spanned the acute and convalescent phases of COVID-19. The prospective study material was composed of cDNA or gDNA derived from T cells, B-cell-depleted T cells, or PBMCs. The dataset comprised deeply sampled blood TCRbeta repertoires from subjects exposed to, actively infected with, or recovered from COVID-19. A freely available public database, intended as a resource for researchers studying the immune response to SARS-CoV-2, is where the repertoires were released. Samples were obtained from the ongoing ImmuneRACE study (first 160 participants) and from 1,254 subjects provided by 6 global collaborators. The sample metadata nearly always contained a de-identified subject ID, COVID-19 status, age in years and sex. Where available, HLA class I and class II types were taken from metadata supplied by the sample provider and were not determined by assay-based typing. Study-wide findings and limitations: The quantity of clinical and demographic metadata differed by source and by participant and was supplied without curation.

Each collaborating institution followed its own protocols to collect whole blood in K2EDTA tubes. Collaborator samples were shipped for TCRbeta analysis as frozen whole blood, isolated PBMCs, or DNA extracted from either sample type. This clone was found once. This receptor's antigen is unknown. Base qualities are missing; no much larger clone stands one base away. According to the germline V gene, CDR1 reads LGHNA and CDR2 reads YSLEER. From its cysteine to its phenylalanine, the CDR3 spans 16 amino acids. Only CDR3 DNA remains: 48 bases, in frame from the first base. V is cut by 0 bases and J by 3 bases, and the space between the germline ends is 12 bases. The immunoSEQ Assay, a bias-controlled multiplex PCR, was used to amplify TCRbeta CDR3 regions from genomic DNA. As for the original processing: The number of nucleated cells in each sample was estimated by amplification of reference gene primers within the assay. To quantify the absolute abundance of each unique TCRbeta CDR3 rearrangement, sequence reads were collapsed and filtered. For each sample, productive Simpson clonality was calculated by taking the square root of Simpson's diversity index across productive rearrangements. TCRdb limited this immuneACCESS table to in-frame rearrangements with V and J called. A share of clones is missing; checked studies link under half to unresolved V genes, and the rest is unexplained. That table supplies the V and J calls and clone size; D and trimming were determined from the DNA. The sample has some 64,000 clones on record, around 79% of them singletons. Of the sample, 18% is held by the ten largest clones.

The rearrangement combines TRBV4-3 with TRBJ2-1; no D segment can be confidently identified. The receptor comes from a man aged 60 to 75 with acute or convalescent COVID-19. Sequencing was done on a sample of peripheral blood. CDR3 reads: CASSQDWQAFYNEQFF. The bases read TGCGCCAGCAGCCAAGATTGGCAGGCCTTCTACAATGAGCAGTTCTTC.